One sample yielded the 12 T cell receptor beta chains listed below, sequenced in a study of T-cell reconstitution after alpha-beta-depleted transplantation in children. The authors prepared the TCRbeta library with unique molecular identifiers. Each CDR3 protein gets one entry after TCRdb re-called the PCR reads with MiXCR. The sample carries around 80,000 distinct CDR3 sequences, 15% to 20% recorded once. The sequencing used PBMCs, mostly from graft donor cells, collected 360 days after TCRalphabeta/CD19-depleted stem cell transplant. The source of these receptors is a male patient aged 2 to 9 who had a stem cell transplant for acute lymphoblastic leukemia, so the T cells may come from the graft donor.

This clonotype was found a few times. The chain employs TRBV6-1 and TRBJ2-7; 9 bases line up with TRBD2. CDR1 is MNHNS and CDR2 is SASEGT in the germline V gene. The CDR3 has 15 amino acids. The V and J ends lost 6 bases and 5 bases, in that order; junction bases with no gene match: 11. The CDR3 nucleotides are TGTGCCAGCAGCCCGAGGGCGGGAGGGACGAACGAGCAGTACTTC. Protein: CASSPRAGGTNEQYF.

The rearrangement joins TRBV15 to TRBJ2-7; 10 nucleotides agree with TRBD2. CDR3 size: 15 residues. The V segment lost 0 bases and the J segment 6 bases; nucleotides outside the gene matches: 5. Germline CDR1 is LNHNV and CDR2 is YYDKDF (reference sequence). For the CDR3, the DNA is TGTGCCACCAGCAGAGATCCTAGCGGGAGCGGCGAGCAGTACTTC. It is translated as CATSRDPSGSGEQYF.

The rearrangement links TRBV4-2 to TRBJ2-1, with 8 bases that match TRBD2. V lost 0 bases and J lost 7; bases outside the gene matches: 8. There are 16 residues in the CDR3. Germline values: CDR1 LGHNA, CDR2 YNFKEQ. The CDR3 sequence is CASSQDPGLAGNEQFF. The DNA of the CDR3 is TGTGCCAGCAGCCAAGATCCAGGACTAGCAGGGAATGAGCAGTTCTTC.

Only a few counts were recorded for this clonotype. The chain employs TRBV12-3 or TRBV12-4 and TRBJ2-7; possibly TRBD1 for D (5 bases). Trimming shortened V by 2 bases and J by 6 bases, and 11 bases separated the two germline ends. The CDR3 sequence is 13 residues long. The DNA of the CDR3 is TGTGCCAGCAGTTTACGGCAGGGTGGCGAGCAGTACTTC. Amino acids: CASSLRQGGEQYF.

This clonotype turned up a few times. The CDR3 DNA reads TGTGCCAGCAGTTTATCAGGACCCCAGACCCAGTACTTC. Residues: CASSLSGPQTQYF. The chain employs TRBV27 and TRBJ2-5; D gene uncertain. Germline CDR1 reads MNHEY; CDR2 reads SMNVEV (reference sequence). CDR3 length equals 13 residues. The ends were cut back, 0 bases at V and 6 bases at J, with 8 bases in the middle.

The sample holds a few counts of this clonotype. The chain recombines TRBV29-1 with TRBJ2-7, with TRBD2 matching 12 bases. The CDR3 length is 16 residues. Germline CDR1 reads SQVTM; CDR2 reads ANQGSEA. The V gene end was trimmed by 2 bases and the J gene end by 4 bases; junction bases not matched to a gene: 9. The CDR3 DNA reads TGCAGCGTTGAAATTTGGGCTAGCGGGAGGGCTTACGAGCAGTACTTC. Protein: CSVEIWASGRAYEQYF.

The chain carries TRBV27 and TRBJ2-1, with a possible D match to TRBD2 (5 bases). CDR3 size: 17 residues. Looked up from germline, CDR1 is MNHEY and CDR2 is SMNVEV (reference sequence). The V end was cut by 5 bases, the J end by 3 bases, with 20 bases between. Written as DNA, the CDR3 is TGTGCCAGCAGTCCATTGCTAGCCTCCCCCTACTACAATGAGCAGTTCTTC. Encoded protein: CASSPLLASPYYNEQFF.

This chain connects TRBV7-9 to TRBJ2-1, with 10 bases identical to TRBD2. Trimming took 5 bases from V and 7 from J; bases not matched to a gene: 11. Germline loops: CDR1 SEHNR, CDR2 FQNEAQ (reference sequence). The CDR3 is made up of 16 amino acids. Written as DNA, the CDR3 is TGTGCCAGCAGCGTCCTAGCGGGAGTCTTGGGGAATGAGCAGTTCTTC. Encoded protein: CASSVLAGVLGNEQFF.

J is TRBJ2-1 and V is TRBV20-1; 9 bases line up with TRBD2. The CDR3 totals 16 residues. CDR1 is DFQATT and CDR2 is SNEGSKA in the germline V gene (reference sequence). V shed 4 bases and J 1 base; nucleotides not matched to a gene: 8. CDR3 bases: TGCAGTGCTACCCCCCTAGCGGGAAATTCCTACAATGAGCAGTTCTTC. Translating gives CSATPLAGNSYNEQFF.

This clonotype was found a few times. CDR3 DNA: TGTGCCAGCAGCTTACAGGGGGCTAGGGATTCACCCCTCCACTTT. Protein sequence: CASSLQGARDSPLHF. This chain joins TRBV7-9 and TRBJ1-6; 8 bases map to TRBD1. CDR1 and CDR2 from the germline V gene are SEHNR and FQNEAQ (reference sequence). The CDR3 runs to 15 residues. V lost 2 bases to trimming and J lost 8 bases; unmatched junction nucleotides: 5.

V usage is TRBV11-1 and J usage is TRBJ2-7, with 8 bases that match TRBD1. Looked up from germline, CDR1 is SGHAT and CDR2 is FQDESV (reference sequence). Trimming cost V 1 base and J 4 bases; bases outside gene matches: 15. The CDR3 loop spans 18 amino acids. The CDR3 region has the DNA TGTGCCAGCAGCTTAGTTCCCCGTCGCACAGGGGGTAAATACGAGCAGTACTTC. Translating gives CASSLVPRRTGGKYEQYF.

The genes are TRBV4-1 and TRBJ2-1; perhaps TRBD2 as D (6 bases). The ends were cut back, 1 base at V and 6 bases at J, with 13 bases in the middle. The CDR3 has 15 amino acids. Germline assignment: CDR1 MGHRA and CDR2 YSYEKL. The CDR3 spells CASSQGATRSNEQFF. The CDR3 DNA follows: TGCGCCAGCAGCCAAGGAGCGACTAGGAGCAATGAGCAGTTCTTC.